This TCR beta chain came from a study of T cells in severe cutaneous drug reactions (dated by TCRdb to about 2019). Study-wide context: Between about 2011 and 2018, patients were recruited from Taiwan, Thailand and a European registry network. The Naranjo algorithm and the ALDEN drug causality algorithm were used to identify the culprit drug. Blister fluids/cells, PBMC and other biological samples were taken from patients in the acute stage or the recovery stage. Libraries were prepared using iRepertoire multiplex PCR, and a comparison was cited by the authors in which similar capture of abundant clonotypes was shown across iRepertoire and 5' RACE methods with or without UMI. Only patients with a probable or definite SJS/TEN or DRESS diagnosis by RegiSCAR criteria were enrolled. Single-cell sequencing, quantitative PCR validation, functional assays and transgenic mouse experiments were combined with bulk TCR sequencing. Here is what the overall study found, with its caveats: A public TCRbeta CDR3 was found in all seven CBZ-SJS/TEN blister samples (mean roughly 14%) but was undetectable or scarce in tolerant-control and healthy-donor PBMC. Whether the public TCR generalizes to SJS/TEN caused by other drugs was noted by the authors as still needing further study. CBZ-SJS/TEN patients showed strongly increased TRBV12-4 usage, with an average of about 30% in blister cells and around 5% in PBMC.

Remarks on this clonotype: What this receptor recognizes is not known.

For both bulk and single-cell sequencing, libraries were prepared with the iRepertoire multiplex PCR system and TCR subtype-specific primers. Multiplex PCR with primers targeting V, D and J gene regions was used to generate bulk TCR beta libraries. Approximately 90-500 ng of RNA per sample was used as input for bulk TCR library preparation. Bulk TCR beta amplicons were sequenced on an Illumina MiSeq. Processing in the source paper ran as follows. Quality control steps removed sample misassignments and low-quality sequencing reads. CDR3 was defined as the amino acids lying between the Y[YFLI]C motif of the V-gene and the [FW]GXGT motif of the J-segment. The IMGT database served as the reference for assigning TRBV and TRBJ genes and CDR3 clonotypes. TRBV expression in each sample was normalized to the mean of the same gene in PBMC from 45 or so healthy donors. After reprocessing by TCRdb, each CDR3 protein sequence is one entry, and no DNA is given. What appears here as the V and J calls and clone size reflects TCRdb's work, not the paper's. The table for this sample lists 9,900 or so distinct CDR3 sequences. Under 25% of the sample belongs to the ten largest clones.

The donors whose samples were sequenced had carbamazepine-induced Stevens-Johnson syndrome or toxic epidermal necrolysis (CBZ-SJS/TEN). Next-generation sequencing was used to profile the T cell receptor repertoires of patients with drug-induced severe cutaneous adverse reactions in a search for drug-specific clonotypes. RNA was isolated either from blister cells of skin lesions or from peripheral blood mononuclear cells. Via the germline V gene (reference sequence), CDR1 is DFQATT and CDR2 SNEGSKA. From its cysteine to its phenylalanine, the CDR3 spans 15 amino acids. Only the protein sequence is given.

Here the chain combines TRBV20-1 and TRBJ1-5; lacking DNA, the TRBD1 call made by TCRdb goes unchecked. The source of this sequence is a human donor with Stevens-Johnson syndrome, a severe cutaneous drug reaction. Sequenced material: cells from a skin blister. The cell subset or site label here, explained by the study, means: unsorted cells from skin lesion blisters. The CDR3 region has the sequence CSASQWTGSDQPQHF.